This T cell receptor (beta chain) came from a study of blood T cell repertoires in COVID-19. Study as a whole: Sites across the United States, Italy and Spain contributed samples from acute and convalescent COVID-19. PBMCs, B-cell-depleted T cells, or T cells were the source of the cDNA or gDNA that made up the material.

Per the original data handling: Quantification of nucleated cells was approximated via reference gene primer amplification. Some clones are missing from TCRdb's copy, which holds only in-frame ones; the method was immunoSEQ multiplex PCR. The DNA was the basis for D and trimming; V, J and clone size are from that table. Of about 110,000 clones in the sample, 76% were seen once. The V gene lost 6 bases and the J gene lost 2 bases, with 11 bases spanning the gap. Germline V gives CDR1 KGHSH, CDR2 LQKENI. This CDR3 spans 13 amino acids. During active infection, Seattle patients enrolled and were then monitored through disease.

This clonotype originated in an elderly man with COVID-19, enrolled during active disease. The sequenced sample was peripheral blood. The chain uses TRBV18 and TRBJ2-7; D uncertain. CDR3 sequence: CASSPSQTYEQYF. CDR3 sequence (DNA): TGTGCCAGCTCCCCCAGTCAGACCTACGAGCAGTACTTC. The full variable domain, rest sourced from reference TRBV18 and TRBJ2-7, is NAGVMQNPRHLVRRRGQEARLRCSPMKGHSHVYWYRQLPEEGLKFMVYLQKENIIDESGMPKERFSAEFPKEGPSILRIQQVVRGDSAAYFCASSPSQTYEQYFGPGTRLTVT.